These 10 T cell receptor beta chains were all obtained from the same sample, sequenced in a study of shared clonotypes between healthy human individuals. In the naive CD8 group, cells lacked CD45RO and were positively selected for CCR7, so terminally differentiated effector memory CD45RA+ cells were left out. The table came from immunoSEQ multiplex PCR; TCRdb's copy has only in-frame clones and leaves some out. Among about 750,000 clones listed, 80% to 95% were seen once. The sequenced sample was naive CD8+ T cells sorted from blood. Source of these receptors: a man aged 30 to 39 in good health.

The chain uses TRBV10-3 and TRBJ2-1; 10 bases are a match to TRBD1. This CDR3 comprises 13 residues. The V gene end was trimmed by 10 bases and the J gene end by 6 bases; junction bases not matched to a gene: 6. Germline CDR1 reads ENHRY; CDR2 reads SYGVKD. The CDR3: CATGTGEANEQFF. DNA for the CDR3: TGTGCCACCGGGACAGGGGAGGCCAATGAGCAGTTCTTC.

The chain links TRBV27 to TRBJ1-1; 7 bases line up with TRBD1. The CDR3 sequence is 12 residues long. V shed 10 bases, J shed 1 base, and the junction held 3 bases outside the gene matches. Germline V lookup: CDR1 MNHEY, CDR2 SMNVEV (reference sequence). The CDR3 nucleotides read TGTGCCACTAGACAGGGGAACACTGAAGCTTTCTTT. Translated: CATRQGNTEAFF.

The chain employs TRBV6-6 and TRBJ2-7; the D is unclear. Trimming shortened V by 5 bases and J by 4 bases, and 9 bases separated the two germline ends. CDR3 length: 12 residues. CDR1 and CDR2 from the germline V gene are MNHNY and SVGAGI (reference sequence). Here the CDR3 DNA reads TGTGCCAGCAGTGCCACTCGATACGAGCAGTACTTC. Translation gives CASSATRYEQYF.

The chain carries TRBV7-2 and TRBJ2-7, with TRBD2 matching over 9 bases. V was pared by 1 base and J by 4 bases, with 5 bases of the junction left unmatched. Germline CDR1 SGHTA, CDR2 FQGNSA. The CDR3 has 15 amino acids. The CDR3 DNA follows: TGTGCCAGCAGCTTAGGAGCGGGAGGACGTTACGAGCAGTACTTC. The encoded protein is CASSLGAGGRYEQYF.

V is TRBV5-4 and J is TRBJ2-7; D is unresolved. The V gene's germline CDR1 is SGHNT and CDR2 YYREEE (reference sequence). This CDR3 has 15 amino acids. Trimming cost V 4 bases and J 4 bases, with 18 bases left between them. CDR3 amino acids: CASSDSNERFYEQYF. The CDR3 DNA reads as TGTGCCAGCAGCGATAGCAATGAGAGGTTTTACGAGCAGTACTTC.

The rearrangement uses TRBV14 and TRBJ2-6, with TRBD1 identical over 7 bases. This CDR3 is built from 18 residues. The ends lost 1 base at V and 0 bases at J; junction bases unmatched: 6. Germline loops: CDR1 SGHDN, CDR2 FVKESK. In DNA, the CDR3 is TGTGCCAGCAGCCAAGTACTACAGGGGCTCTCTGGGGCCAACGTCCTGACTTTC. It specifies CASSQVLQGLSGANVLTF. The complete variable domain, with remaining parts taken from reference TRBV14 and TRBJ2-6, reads EAGVTQFPSHSVIEKGQTVTLRCDPISGHDNLYWYRRVMGKEIKFLLHFVKESKQDESGMPNNRFLAERTGGTYSTLKVQPAELEDSGVYFCASSQVLQGLSGANVLTFGAGSRLTVL.

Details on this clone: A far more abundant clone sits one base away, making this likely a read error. The CDR3 DNA sequence: TGTGCCAGCAGCCCCTGGACAGGGGGCTACGAGCAGTACTTC. This sequence encodes CASSPWTGGYEQYF. The rearrangement joins TRBV7-8 to TRBJ2-7, with 10 bases that match TRBD1. V shed 5 bases, J shed 3 bases, and the junction held 4 bases outside the gene matches. The CDR3 is 14 amino acids. Germline V gene sequence: CDR1 SGHVS, CDR2 FQNEAQ.

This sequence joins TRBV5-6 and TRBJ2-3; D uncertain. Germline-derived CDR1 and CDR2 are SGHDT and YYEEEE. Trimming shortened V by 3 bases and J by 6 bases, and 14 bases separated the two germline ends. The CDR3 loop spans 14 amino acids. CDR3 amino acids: CASSSENRYDTQYF. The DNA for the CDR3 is TGTGCCAGCAGCTCCGAGAATAGATACGATACGCAGTATTTT.

CDR3 loop: CASSSTTSGNTSWEQFF. Written as DNA, the CDR3 is TGTGCCAGCAGCTCGACCACTAGCGGGAACACGTCGTGGGAGCAGTTCTTC. This rearrangement joins TRBV7-3 to TRBJ2-1; 10 bases match TRBD2. V gave up 4 bases and J gave up 10 bases; unmatched junction bases: 16. The CDR3 sequence is 17 residues long. Germline V gives CDR1 SGHTA, CDR2 FQGTGA.

The CDR3 nucleotides are TGTGCCAGCAAAGGCAGGGGCGCTTACGAGCAGTACTTC. This translates into CASKGRGAYEQYF. This chain links TRBV27 with TRBJ2-7, with D tentatively TRBD1 (6 bases). Trimming stripped 7 bases from V and 4 bases from J, with 14 bases between. CDR1 and CDR2 (germline): MNHEY, SMNVEV (reference sequence). CDR3 length: 13 residues.